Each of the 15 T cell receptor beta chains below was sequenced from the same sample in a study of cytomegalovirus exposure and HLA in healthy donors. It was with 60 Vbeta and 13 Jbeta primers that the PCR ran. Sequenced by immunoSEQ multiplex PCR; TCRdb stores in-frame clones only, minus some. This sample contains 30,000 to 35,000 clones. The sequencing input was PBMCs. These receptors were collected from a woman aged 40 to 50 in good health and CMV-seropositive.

The CDR3 protein is CASSERQSTYEQYF. The CDR3 nucleotides read TGTGCCAGTAGTGAGAGACAATCCACCTACGAGCAGTACTTC. The chain couples TRBV19 to TRBJ2-7; D call uncertain. The CDR3 runs 14 residues. With 5 bases removed from V and 2 bases from J, the gap between germline ends came to 13 bases. Looked up from germline, CDR1 is LNHDA and CDR2 is SQIVND (reference sequence).

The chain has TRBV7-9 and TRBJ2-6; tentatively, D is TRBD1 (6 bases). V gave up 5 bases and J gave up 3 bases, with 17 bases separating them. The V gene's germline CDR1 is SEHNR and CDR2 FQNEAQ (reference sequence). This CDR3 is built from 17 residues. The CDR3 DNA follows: TGTGCCAGCAGCCCTGGTGTGGGGGCACTTGGGGCCAACGTCCTGACTTTC. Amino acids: CASSPGVGALGANVLTF.

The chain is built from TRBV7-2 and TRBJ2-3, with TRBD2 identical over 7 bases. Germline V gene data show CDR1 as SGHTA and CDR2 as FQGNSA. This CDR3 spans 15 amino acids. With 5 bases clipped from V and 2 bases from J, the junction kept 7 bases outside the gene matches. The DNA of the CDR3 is TGTGCCAGCAGCGCAGCGGGGTACGCCACAGATACGCAGTATTTT. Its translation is CASSAAGYATDTQYF.

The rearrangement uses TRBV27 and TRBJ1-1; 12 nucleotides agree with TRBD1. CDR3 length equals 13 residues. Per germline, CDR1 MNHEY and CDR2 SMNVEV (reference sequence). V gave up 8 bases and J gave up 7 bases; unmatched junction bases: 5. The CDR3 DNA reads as TGTGCCAGCGCGGGACAGGGGGCGTTTGAAGCTTTCTTT. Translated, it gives CASAGQGAFEAFF.

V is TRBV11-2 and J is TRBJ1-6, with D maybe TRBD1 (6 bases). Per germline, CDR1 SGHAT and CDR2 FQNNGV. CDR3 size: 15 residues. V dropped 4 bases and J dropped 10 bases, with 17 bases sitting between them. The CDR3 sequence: CASSSLQGSQSPLHF. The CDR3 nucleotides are TGTGCCAGCAGCTCCCTACAGGGAAGTCAGTCACCCCTCCACTTT. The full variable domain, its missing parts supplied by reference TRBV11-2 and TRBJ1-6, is EAGVAQSPRYKIIEKRQSVAFWCNPISGHATLYWYQQILGQGPKLLIQFQNNGVVDDSQLPKDRFSAERLKGVDSTLKIQPAKLEDSAVYLCASSSLQGSQSPLHFGNGTRLTVT.

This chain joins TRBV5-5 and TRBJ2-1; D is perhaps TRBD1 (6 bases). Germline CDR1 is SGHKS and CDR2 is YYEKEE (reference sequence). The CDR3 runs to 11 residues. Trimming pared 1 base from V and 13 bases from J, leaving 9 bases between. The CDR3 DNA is TGTGCCAGCAGCTTGAGGACAGACCAGTTCTTC. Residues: CASSLRTDQFF.

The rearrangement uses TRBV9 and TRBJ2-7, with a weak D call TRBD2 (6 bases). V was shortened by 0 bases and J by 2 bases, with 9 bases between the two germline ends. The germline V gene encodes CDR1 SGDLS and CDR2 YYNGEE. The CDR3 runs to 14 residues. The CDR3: CASSVAGGTYEQYF. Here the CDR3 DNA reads TGTGCCAGCAGCGTAGCTGGGGGGACCTACGAGCAGTACTTC. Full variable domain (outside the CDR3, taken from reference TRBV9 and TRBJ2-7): DSGVTQTPKHLITATGQRVTLRCSPRSGDLSVYWYQQSLDQGLQFLIQYYNGEERAKGNILERFSAQQFPDLHSELNLSSLELGDSALYFCASSVAGGTYEQYFGPGTRLTVT.

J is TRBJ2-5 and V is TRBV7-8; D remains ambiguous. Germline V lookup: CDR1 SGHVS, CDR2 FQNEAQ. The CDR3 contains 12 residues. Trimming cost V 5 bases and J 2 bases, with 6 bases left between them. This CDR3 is CASSLLQETQYF. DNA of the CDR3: TGTGCCAGCAGCCTTTTACAAGAGACCCAGTACTTC.

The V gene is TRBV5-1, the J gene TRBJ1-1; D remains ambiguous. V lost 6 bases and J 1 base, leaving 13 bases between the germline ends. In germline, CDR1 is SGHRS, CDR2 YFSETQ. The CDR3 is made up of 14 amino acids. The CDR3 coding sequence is TGCGCCAGCACTCCCCAGGTTTCGAACACTGAAGCTTTCTTT. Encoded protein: CASTPQVSNTEAFF.

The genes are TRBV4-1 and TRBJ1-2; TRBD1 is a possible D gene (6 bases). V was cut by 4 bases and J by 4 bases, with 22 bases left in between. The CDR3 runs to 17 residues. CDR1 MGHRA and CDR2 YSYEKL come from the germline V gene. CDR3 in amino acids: CASSPVPGVSIGYGYTF. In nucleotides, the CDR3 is TGCGCCAGCAGCCCAGTACCAGGGGTTAGTATTGGCTATGGCTACACCTTC.

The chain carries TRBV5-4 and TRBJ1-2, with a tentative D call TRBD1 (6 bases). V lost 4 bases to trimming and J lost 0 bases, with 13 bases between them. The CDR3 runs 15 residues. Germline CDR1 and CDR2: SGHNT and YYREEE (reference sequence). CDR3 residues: CASSPYRAPNYGYTF. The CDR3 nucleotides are TGTGCCAGCAGCCCCTACAGGGCCCCTAACTATGGCTACACCTTC.

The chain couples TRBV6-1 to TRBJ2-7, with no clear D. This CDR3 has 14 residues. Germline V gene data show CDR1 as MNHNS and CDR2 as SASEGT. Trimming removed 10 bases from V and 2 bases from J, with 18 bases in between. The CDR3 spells CATKLDLTAYEQYF. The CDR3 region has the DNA TGTGCCACCAAATTAGATCTGACTGCCTACGAGCAGTACTTC.

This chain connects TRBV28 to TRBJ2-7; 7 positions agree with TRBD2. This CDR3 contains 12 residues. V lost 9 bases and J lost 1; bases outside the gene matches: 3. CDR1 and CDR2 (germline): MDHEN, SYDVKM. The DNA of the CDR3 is TGTGCCAGTCTCGGGGGGTCCTACGAGCAGTACTTC. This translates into CASLGGSYEQYF. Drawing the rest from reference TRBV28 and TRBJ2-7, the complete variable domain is DVKVTQSSRYLVKRTGEKVFLECVQDMDHENMFWYRQDPGLGLRLIYFSYDVKMKEKGDIPEGYSVSREKKERFSLILESASTNQTSMYLCASLGGSYEQYFGPGTRLTVT.

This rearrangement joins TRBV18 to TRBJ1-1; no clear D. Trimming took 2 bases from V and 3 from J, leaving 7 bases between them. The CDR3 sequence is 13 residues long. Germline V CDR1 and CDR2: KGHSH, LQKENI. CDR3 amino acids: CASSPTVDTEAFF. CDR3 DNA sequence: TGTGCCAGCTCACCAACAGTGGACACTGAAGCTTTCTTT.

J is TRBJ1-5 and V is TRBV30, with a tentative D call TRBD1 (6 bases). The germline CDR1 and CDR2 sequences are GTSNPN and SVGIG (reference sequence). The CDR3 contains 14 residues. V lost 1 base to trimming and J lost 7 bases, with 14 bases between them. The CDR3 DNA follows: TGTGCCTGGAGTGCAACAGGGTTTATCCAGCCCCAGCATTTT. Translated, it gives CAWSATGFIQPQHF.